This T cell receptor beta chain was identified in a study of blood T cells in healthy people across ages. General observations from the study: As age increased, TCR beta diversity per million T cells fell in a roughly linear fashion.

A remark on this clonotype: The antigen is unknown.

The CDR3 covers 12 residues. CDR1 and CDR2 from the germline V gene are DFQATT and SNEGSKA (reference sequence). The authors ran a second PCR of 7 to 11 cycles using a sample-barcoded 5' primer and a J-beta primer mix. Each CDR3 protein is one row after TCRdb ran MiXCR on the 5' RACE reads. Of about 640,000 distinct CDR3 sequences listed, roughly 53% were seen once; the top ten hold 30% to 40%. The sample was blood. V gene TRBV20-1 combines with J gene TRBJ2-1, with D possibly being TRBD1 (5 bases). The TCR was taken from a man between 60 and 75 years old in good health. CDR3 DNA sequence: TGCAGGGGGCAGGGAAACTACAATGAGCAGTTCTTC. Protein: CRGQGNYNEQFF.